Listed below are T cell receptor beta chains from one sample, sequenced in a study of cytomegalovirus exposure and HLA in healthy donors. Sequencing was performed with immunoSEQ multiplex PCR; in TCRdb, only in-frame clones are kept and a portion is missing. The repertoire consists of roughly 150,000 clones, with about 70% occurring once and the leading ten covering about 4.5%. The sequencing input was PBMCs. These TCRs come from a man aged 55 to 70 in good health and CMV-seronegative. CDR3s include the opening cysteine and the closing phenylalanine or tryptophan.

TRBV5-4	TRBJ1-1	CASSYRATGSTEAFF
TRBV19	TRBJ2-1	CASSISLASNEQFF
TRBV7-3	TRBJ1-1	CASSLSRANTEAFF
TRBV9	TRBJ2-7	CASSVAGTSGNEQYF
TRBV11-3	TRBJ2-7	CASSPRQGDIDEQYF
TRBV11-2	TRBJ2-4	CASSPEPNNIQYF
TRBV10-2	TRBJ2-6	CASSVGTGITSGANVLTF
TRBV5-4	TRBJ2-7	CASSLVSAQGGRTVF
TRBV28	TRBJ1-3	CASSLLGDIGNTIYF
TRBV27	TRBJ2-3	CASSPGTSGRFFGDTQYF
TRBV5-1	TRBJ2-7	CASSMEAGVYEQYF
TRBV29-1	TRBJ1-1	CSVHRVLNTEAFF